This TCR beta chain was identified in a study of shared clonotypes between healthy human individuals (dated by TCRdb to 2020 to 2022). The study in broad terms: The cohort comprised a couple of women and a few men aged 18 to 49 years. For each donor, three plates each were used for CD4 naive and CD4 memory, two plates were used for CD8 naive, and one plate was used for CD8 memory. The study deeply sequenced blood TCR repertoires of several healthy adults to estimate repertoire size and the extent of clonotype sharing between individuals. Libraries were prepared and TCR repertoires were sequenced by different laboratories using diverse techniques, in order to increase sequencing depth and limit assay-specific biases. Leukapheresis yielded between about 0.94 and 8.9 billion PBMCs per donor. The research as a whole found: When a few donors were compared, the shared fraction of clonotypes was about 5% for naive CD4, 3.5% to 4% for naive CD8, 2% to 2.5% for memory CD4, and less than 0.45% for memory CD8. Higher generation probabilities were observed for clonotypes shared by all four sorted-subset donors than for non-shared clonotypes. The genetic and exposure-history diversity represented was limited by the small number of donors. Pairwise subsampling led to the expectation that sequencing depth would affect the degree of clonotype sharing among donors. Estimated clonotype richness was generally larger for naive than for memory subsets. Rarefaction of sorted-subset datasets indicated incomplete sequencing despite the large sequencing depth. Only blood was sampled, and tissue TCR repertoires likely differ from those in blood.

Worth noting for this clone: It has no known antigen specificity. Base qualities are not recorded, but no much larger clone differs from it by a single base.

Using the deep immunoSEQ assay, TCR CDR3 regions were amplified from genomic DNA by multiplex PCR. Extracted genomic DNA from each cell subset was distributed evenly across all wells of several immunoSEQ 96-well plates, and each plate was treated as a replicate. For sorted subsets, each replicate PCR was loaded with about 200 ng genomic DNA, equivalent to 30,000 or so T cell genomes. Purified libraries were quantified with a Qubit 3.0 fluorometer, sized on a Bioanalyzer 2100, and re-quantified with the KAPA Library Quantification kit. Each immunoSEQ 96-well plate was sequenced on its own single-read 150-cycle Illumina NextSeq 550 flow cell. The authors' analysis ran thus. The immunoSEQ output contained only junctional sequences without quality scores, so filtering could not match that applied to full-length reads. To assign V/J genes and CDR3, sequences were annotated against IMGT germline references using PyIR, a Python wrapper for IgBLAST v1.9. Reads were removed for weak V/J assignments (E-value above 1e-6), missing CDR3, stop codons, out-of-frame junctions, or ambiguous translated residues. V3J clonotypes were defined as sequences sharing the same inferred V gene, J gene, and CDR3 amino acid sequence. The percentage overlap between two repertoires was calculated by dividing the number of shared unique clonotypes by the size of the smaller repertoire. Repertoire richness was assessed with RTK rarefaction, the Chao1 estimator, and Recon v2.1 estimates of unobserved clonotypes. Generation probabilities for all TCRbeta clonotypes obtained by the gDNA method from a handful of donors were computed using OLGA. Entries here come from immuneACCESS through TCRdb and include only in-frame sequences with V and J called. Some clones fail to appear in such tables; in the studies checked, an unresolved V gene covers under half of the shortfall, and the cause of the remainder is unknown. D and trimming were read from the DNA, whereas the V and J calls and clone size are those reported in that table. For this sample the table gives about 800,000 clones, of which approximately 97% were detected only once. The ten largest clonotypes hold under 0.3% of the sample.

CDR1 is given as SNHLY and CDR2 as FYNNEI, both from the germline V gene. The CDR3 starts with the cysteine, ends with the phenylalanine, and has 14 residues. Just CDR3 DNA is preserved here, 42 bases in frame from base 1. V is clipped by 3 bases and J by 13 bases, and the sequence between their germline boundaries is 21 bases long. CD8 naive samples were obtained by positive selection for CCR7 among CD45RO-negative cells, yielding a CD45RA+CCR7+ population from which TemRA cells were excluded. Donors were healthy HIV-negative adults with no recently reported acute infections or vaccinations. Only Caucasian adults living in Nashville, Tennessee, USA were represented among the donors. Blood was collected by leukapheresis, and PBMCs were isolated by Ficoll-Histopaque density gradient centrifugation and then cryopreserved in liquid nitrogen vapor phase. Analytical flow cytometry was used to check the purity and quantity of each magnetically sorted T cell population. Genomic DNA was isolated from each sorted fraction and quantified by UV absorbance on a Nanodrop 2000c.

The sample comprised naive CD8+ T cells sorted from blood. Explained via the paper, the cell subset or site label denotes: CD45RA+CCR7+. This TCR came from a man aged 25 to 40 in good health. This chain is built from TRBV2 and TRBJ1-2; matching of 5 bases hints at TRBD1 as the D gene. The encoded CDR3 is CASSDIGRALWATF. The DNA sequence is given as TGTGCCAGCAGTGACATCGGCAGGGCGCTGTGGGCCACCTTC.